Each of the 8 T cell receptor beta chains below was sequenced from the same sample in a study of PD-1 blockade in classical Hodgkin lymphoma. Sequenced by immunoSEQ multiplex PCR; TCRdb stores in-frame clones only, minus some. The sample includes approximately 5,300 clones, approximately 81% of them seen just once. Time point defined: cycle 4 day 1 (C4D1), after five to seven weeks of nivolumab. Following autologous stem cell transplantation, relapse occurred in every patient, and exposure to brentuximab vedotin varied. Purification of CD4+ T cells from thawed PBMCs was achieved by magnetic negative selection. The material was CD4+ T cells from blood, obtained before the fourth cycle of nivolumab. These receptor sequences come from a human donor with classical Hodgkin lymphoma.

V and J are TRBV23-1 and TRBJ2-7, with 7 bases matching TRBD2. TRBV23-1 is filed as an ORF, its function uncertain. With V trimmed by 7 bases and J by 0 bases, 3 bases remained unmatched. CDR3 length: 13 residues. CDR3 nucleotides: TGCGCCAGCACCCGGGACTACTCCTACGAGCAGTACTTC. Residues: CASTRDYSYEQYF.

This chain uses TRBV5-1 with TRBJ1-6; TRBD1 aligns across 7 bases. CDR1 and CDR2 from the germline V gene are SGHRS and YFSETQ. CDR3 length: 16 amino acids. Losses at the gene ends were 3 bases for V and 5 bases for J; bases not matched to a gene: 8. CDR3 coding DNA: TGCGCCAGCAGCTCTTACAGGGGAGGGAATAATTCACCCCTCCACTTT. Protein product: CASSSYRGGNNSPLHF.

The chain links TRBV28 to TRBJ2-5; 10 bases agree with TRBD1. V shed 8 bases, J shed 4 bases, and the junction held 10 bases outside the gene matches. The CDR3 totals 15 residues. Germline V lookup: CDR1 MDHEN, CDR2 SYDVKM. Here the CDR3 reads CASLDRGRLVETQYF. The CDR3 region has the DNA TGTGCCAGCCTAGACAGGGGGCGATTGGTAGAGACCCAGTACTTC.

The chain uses TRBV7-2 and TRBJ1-1; D is possibly TRBD1 (5 bases). Deletions cut 1 base from V and 11 bases from J, with 14 bases between. Germline CDR1 and CDR2: SGHTA and FQGNSA. The CDR3 loop spans 13 amino acids. For the CDR3, the DNA is TGTGCCAGCAGCTTAGGACAGCCAAGGAGGGCTTTCTTT. It yields the protein CASSLGQPRRAFF.

The rearrangement joins TRBV6-1 to TRBJ2-7; 8 bases agree with TRBD2. The CDR3 contains 14 residues. V lost 6 bases, J lost 7 bases, and 11 bases stayed unmatched. Germline V gives CDR1 MNHNS, CDR2 SASEGT. CDR3 sequence (DNA): TGTGCCAGCAGCGGATTTAGCGGGGCGGGGGAGCAGTACTTC. Translating it yields CASSGFSGAGEQYF.

The chain employs TRBV7-2 and TRBJ1-6; D is ambiguous. Trimming shortened V by 5 bases and J by 9 bases, and 17 bases separated the two germline ends. In germline, CDR1 is SGHTA, CDR2 FQGNSA. This CDR3 comprises 15 residues. This CDR3 is CASSPAGSAGSPLHF. CDR3 nucleotide sequence: TGTGCCAGCAGCCCAGCCGGGTCCGCGGGTTCACCCCTCCACTTT.

The V call is TRBV15, the J call TRBJ2-1; possible D gene TRBD2, 5 bases. This CDR3 comprises 15 residues. The V gene's germline CDR1 is LNHNV and CDR2 YYDKDF (reference sequence). The V end lost 8 bases, the J end lost 1 base, and 15 bases lay between the germline ends. The CDR3 coding sequence is TGTGCCACCCGGTCGGGCGGGTGGTCCTACAATGAGCAGTTCTTC. Translating it yields CATRSGGWSYNEQFF.

This chain links TRBV7-7 with TRBJ2-3, with a possible D match to TRBD2 (6 bases). V was pared by 1 base and J by 2 bases, with 13 bases between. The germline V gene has CDR1 SSHAT and CDR2 FNYEAQ (reference sequence). The CDR3 totals 16 residues. In nucleotides, the CDR3 is TGTGCCAGCAGCTTAGGTGGGGACTCGAACACAGATACGCAGTATTTT. It codes for CASSLGGDSNTDTQYF.